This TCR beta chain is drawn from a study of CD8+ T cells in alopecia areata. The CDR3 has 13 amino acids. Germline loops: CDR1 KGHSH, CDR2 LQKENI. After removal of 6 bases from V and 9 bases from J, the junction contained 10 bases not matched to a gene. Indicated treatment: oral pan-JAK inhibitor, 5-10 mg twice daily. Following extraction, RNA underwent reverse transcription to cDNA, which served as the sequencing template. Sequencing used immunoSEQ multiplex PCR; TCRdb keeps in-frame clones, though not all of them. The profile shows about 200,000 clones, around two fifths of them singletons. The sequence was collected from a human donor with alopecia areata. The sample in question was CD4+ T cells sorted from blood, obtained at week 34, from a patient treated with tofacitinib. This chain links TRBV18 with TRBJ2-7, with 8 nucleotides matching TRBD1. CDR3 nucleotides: TGTGCCAGCTCCCAGGGGGCCCTTCTAGCGCAGTACTTC. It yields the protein CASSQGALLAQYF. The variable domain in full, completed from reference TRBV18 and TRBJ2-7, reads NAGVMQNPRHLVRRRGQEARLRCSPMKGHSHVYWYRQLPEEGLKFMVYLQKENIIDESGMPKERFSAEFPKEGPSILRIQQVVRGDSAAYFCASSQGALLAQYFGPGTRLTVT.